The subject of this entry is one T cell receptor beta chain. Under the authors' procedure: Reference gene primer amplification yielded estimated nucleated cell counts. Using immunoSEQ multiplex PCR, the repertoire was profiled, and TCRdb retains in-frame clones only, with some absent. Clone size and the V and J calls come from that table; the DNA yielded D and trimming. The table records 220,000 or so clones, 80% to 90% of them present only once. Germline CDR1 is WNHNN and CDR2 is SYGVQD (reference sequence). J gave up 6 bases and V 6 bases, and 9 bases lay outside the gene matches. This CDR3 contains 15 residues. The data stem from a study of blood T cell repertoires in COVID-19. For the study at large: Samples representing acute and convalescent COVID-19 were sourced from the United States, Italy and Spain. In each case, the material was cDNA or gDNA derived from T cells, B-cell-depleted T cells, or PBMCs.

Sequenced input: peripheral blood. This chain links TRBV10-1 with TRBJ1-4, with 8 nucleotides matching TRBD1. This TCR came from a man aged 50 or older who had recovered from COVID-19. The CDR3 protein is CASSKGQAGYEKLFF. The DNA of the CDR3 is TGCGCCAGCAGCAAGGGACAGGCGGGATATGAAAAACTGTTTTTT.